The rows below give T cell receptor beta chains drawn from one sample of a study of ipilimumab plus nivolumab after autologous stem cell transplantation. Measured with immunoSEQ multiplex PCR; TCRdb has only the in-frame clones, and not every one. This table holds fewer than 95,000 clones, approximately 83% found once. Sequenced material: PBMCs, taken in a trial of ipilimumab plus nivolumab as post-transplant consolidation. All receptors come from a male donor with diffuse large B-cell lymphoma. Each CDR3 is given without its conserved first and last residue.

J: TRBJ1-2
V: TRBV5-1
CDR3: ASSRASGSTNYGYT

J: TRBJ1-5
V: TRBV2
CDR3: ASSSGGLPPYSNQPQH

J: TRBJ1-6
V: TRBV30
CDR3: AWAGQNNSPLH

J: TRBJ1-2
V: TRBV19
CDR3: ASSIAPFPLGGYT

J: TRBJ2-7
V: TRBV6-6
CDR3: ASSPGQGEYEQY

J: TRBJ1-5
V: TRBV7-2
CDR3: ASSPDRGIGQPQH

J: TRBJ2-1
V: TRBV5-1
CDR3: ASSLSRLNEQF

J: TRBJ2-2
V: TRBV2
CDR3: ASSEFRAATGELF

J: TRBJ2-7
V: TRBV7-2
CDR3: ASSLFTGIYEQY

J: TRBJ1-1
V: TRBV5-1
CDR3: ASSFGTGGEWGAF

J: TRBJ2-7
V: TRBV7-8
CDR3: ASSLAAREGEQY

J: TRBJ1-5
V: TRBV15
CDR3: ATRWGANQPQH